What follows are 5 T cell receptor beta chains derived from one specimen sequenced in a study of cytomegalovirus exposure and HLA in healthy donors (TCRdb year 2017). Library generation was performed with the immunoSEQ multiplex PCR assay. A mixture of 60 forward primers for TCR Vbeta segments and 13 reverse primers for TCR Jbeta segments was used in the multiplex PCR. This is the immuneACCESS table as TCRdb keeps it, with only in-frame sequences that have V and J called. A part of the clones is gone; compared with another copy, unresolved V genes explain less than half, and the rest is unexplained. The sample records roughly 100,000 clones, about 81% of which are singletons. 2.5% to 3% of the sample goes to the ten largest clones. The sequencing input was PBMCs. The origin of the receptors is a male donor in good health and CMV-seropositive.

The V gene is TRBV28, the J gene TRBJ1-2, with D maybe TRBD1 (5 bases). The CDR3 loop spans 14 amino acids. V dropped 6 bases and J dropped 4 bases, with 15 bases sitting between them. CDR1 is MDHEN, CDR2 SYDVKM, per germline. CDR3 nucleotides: TGTGCCAGCAGCCGAGAGGACAAGGCCTATGGCTACACCTTC. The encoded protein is CASSREDKAYGYTF.

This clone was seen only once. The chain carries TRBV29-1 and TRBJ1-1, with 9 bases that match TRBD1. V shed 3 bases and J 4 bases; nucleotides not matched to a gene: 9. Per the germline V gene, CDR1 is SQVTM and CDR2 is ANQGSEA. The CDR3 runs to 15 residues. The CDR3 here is CSVDGTGLLGTEAFF. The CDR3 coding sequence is TGCAGCGTTGATGGGACAGGGCTGTTAGGCACTGAAGCTTTCTTT.

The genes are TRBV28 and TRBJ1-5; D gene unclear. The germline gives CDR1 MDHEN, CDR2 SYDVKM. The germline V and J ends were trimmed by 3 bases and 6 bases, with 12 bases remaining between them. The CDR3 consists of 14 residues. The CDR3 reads CASSFGVLSQPQHF. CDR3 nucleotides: TGTGCCAGCAGTTTCGGGGTTCTCAGTCAGCCCCAGCATTTT.

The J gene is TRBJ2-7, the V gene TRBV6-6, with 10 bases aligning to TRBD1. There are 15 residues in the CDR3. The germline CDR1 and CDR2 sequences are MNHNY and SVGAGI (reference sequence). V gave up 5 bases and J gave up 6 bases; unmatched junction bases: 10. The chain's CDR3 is CASSQTGTGAIEQYF. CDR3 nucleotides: TGTGCCAGCAGTCAAACCGGGACAGGGGCTATCGAGCAGTACTTC.

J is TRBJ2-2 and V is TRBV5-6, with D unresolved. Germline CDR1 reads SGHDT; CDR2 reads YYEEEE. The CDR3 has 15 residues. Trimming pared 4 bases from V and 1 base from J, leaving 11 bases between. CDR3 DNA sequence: TGTGCCAGCAGCCCGATTGAGGAGAACACCGGGGAGCTGTTTTTT. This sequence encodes CASSPIEENTGELFF.